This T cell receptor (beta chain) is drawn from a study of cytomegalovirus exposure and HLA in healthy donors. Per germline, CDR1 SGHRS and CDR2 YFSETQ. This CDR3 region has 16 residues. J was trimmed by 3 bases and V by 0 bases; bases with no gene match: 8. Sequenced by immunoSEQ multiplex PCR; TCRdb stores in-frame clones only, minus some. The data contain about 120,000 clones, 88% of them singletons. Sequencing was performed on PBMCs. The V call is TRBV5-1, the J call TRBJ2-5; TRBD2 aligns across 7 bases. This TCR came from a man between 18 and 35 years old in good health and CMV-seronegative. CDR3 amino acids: CASSLAPGTKKETQYF. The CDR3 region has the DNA TGCGCCAGCAGCTTGGCCCCCGGGACTAAAAAAGAGACCCAGTACTTC.